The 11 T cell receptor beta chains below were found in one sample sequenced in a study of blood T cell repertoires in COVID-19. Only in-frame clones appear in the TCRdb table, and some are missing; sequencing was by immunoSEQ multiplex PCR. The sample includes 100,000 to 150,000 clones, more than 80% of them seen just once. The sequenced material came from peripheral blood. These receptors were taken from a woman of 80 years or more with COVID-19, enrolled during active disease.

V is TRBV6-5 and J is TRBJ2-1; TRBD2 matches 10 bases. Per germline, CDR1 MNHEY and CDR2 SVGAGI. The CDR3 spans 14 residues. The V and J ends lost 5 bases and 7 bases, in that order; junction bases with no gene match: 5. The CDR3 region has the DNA TGTGCCAGCAGTACGGGACTAGCGTCAAATGAGCAGTTCTTC. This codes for CASSTGLASNEQFF.

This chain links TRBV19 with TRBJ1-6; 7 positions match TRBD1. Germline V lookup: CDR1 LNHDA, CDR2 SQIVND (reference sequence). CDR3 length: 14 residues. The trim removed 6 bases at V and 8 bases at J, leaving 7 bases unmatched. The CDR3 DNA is TGTGCCAGTAGATTGACAGGGACGGATTCACCCCTCCACTTT. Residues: CASRLTGTDSPLHF. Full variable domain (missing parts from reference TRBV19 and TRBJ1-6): DGGITQSPKYLFRKEGQNVTLSCEQNLNHDAMYWYRQDPGQGLRLIYYSQIVNDFQKGDIAEGYSVSREKKESFPLTVTSAQKNPTAFYLCASRLTGTDSPLHFGNGTRLTVT.

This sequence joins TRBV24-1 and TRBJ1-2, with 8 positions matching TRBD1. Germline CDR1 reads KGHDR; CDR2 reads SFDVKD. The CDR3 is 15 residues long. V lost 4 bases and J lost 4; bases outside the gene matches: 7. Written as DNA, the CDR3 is TGTGCCACCAGTGACTCCCGGGACAGGACCTATGGCTACACCTTC. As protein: CATSDSRDRTYGYTF.

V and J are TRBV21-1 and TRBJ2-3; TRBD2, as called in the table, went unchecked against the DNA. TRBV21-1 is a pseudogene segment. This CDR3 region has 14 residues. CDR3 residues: CASINGRSTDTQYF. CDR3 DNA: TGTGCCAGCATTAACGGGAGGAGCACAGATACGCAGTATTTT.

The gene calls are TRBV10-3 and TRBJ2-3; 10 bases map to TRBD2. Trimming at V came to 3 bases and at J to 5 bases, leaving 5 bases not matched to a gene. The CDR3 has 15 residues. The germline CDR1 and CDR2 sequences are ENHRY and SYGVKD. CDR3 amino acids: CAISEVAGGRDTQYF. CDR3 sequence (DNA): TGTGCCATCAGTGAAGTAGCGGGAGGAAGAGATACGCAGTATTTT.

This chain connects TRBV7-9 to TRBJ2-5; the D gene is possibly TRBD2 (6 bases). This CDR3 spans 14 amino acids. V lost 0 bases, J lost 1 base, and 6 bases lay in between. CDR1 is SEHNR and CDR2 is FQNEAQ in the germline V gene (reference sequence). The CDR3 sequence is CASSLAGGQETQYF. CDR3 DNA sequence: TGTGCCAGCAGCTTAGCGGGAGGCCAAGAGACCCAGTACTTC.

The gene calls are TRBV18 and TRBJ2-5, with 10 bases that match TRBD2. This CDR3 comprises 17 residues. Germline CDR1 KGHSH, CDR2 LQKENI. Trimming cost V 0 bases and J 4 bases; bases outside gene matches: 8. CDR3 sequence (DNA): TGTGCCAGCTCACCACCCCTCCTAGCGGGAGTTCGAGAGACCCAGTACTTC. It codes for CASSPPLLAGVRETQYF.

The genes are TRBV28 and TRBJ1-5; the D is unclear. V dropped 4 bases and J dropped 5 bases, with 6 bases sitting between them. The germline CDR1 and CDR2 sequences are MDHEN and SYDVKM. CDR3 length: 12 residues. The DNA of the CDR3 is TGTGCCAGCAGTTACAGCTATCAGCCCCAGCATTTT. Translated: CASSYSYQPQHF.

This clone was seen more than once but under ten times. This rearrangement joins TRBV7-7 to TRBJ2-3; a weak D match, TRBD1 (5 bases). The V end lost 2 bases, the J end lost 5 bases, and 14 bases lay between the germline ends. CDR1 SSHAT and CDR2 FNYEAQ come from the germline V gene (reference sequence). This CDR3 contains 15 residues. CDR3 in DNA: TGTGCCAGCAGCTTAAGCGCAGGGCCCGTAGATACGCAGTATTTT. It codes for CASSLSAGPVDTQYF. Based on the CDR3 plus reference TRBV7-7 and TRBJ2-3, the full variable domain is GAGVSQSPRYKVTKRGQDVTLRCDPISSHATLYWYQQALGQGPEFLTYFNYEAQPDKSGLPSDRFSAERPEGSISTLTIQRTEQRDSAMYRCASSLSAGPVDTQYFGPGTRLTVL.

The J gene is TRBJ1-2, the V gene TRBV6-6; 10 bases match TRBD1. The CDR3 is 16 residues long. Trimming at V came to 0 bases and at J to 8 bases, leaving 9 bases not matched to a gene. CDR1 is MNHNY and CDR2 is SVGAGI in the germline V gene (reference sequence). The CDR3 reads CASSYSKGTGAGGYTF. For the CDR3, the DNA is TGTGCCAGCAGTTACTCGAAAGGGACAGGGGCGGGAGGCTACACCTTC.

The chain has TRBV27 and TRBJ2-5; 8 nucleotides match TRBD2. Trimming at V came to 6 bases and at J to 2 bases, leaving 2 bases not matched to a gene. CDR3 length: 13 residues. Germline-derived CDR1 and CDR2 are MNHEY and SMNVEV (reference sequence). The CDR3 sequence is CASSGGGQETQYF. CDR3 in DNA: TGTGCCAGCAGCGGCGGGGGGCAAGAGACCCAGTACTTC.